The next 27 T cell receptor beta chains were all read from a single sample in a study of graft-versus-host responses after intestinal transplantation. CFSE-labeled responder cells (200,000) were plated with 200,000 irradiated, violet-dye-labeled stimulator cells. Measured with immunoSEQ multiplex PCR; TCRdb has only the in-frame clones, and not every one. Of over 8,000 clones in the sample, around 33% are singletons; the top ten hold about 12%. This specimen was alloreactive CD8+ T cells from a mixed lymphocyte reaction culture, taken before intestinal transplant. The sample's subset: CFSE-low proliferating T cells sorted from roughly six-day pre-transplant mixed lymphocyte reaction (GvH or HvG direction). These receptors were collected from a human patient who received an intestinal transplant.

This rearrangement joins TRBV28 to TRBJ2-7; D is unclear. Trimming pared 2 bases from V and 1 base from J, leaving 12 bases between. Germline CDR1 reads MDHEN; CDR2 reads SYDVKM. The length of the CDR3 is 15 residues. The CDR3 sequence is CASSLVTDLSYEQYF. CDR3 coding DNA: TGTGCCAGCAGTTTAGTAACAGACCTATCCTACGAGCAGTACTTC.

By sample fraction, this clone is medium-sized. The rearrangement links TRBV28 to TRBJ2-7; 8 bases are shared with TRBD2. J was trimmed by 2 bases and V by 4 bases; bases with no gene match: 4. From germline, CDR1 is MDHEN and CDR2 SYDVKM. The CDR3 runs to 14 residues. CDR3 in DNA: TGTGCCAGCAGTTGGCGGGGGGCCACCTACGAGCAGTACTTC. Translation: CASSWRGATYEQYF.

This rearrangement joins TRBV4-1 to TRBJ2-3, with 9 bases fitting TRBD1. V shed 1 base, J shed 1 base, and the junction held 0 bases outside the gene matches. The CDR3 extends over 15 amino acids. The germline gives CDR1 MGHRA, CDR2 YSYEKL. The CDR3 nucleotides are TGCGCCAGCAGCCAAGGACAGGGGGGCACAGATACGCAGTATTTT. It encodes CASSQGQGGTDTQYF.

In this sample, this clone turned up a few times. This rearrangement joins TRBV7-9 to TRBJ2-3; 11 bases align to TRBD2. J lost 6 bases, V lost 5 bases, and 10 bases had no gene match. This CDR3 has 16 residues. Germline assignment: CDR1 SEHNR and CDR2 FQNEAQ (reference sequence). DNA for the CDR3: TGTGCCAGCAGCCCCTGGGGACTAGCGGACTCTGATACGCAGTATTTT. This encodes CASSPWGLADSDTQYF.

This clone was counted a few times. The gene calls are TRBV4-1 and TRBJ1-2; D perhaps matches TRBD1 (5 bases). The CDR3 has 16 amino acids. V was pared by 4 bases and J by 2 bases, with 17 bases between. Per germline, CDR1 MGHRA and CDR2 YSYEKL. CDR3 nucleotides: TGCGCCAGCAGCCTCCGGACATTCCTGGGGAACTATGGCTACACCTTC. It encodes CASSLRTFLGNYGYTF.

V is TRBV2 and J is TRBJ2-7; 8 bases are shared with TRBD2. The J segment lost 0 bases and the V segment lost 2 bases, leaving 12 bases of the junction unmatched. Per the germline V gene, CDR1 is SNHLY and CDR2 is FYNNEI. CDR3 size: 18 residues. CDR3 nucleotides: TGTGCCAGCAGTGAATGGACCTCTTACGGGGGGGTCTCCTACGAGCAGTACTTC. Translation: CASSEWTSYGGVSYEQYF.

This clone was counted a few times. This CDR3 is CASSPWSSGSYEQYF. Written as DNA, the CDR3 is TGTGCCAGTAGCCCTTGGTCTAGCGGCTCCTACGAGCAGTACTTC. The V and J genes are TRBV19 and TRBJ2-7; 7 bases agree with TRBD2. The germline V gene encodes CDR1 LNHDA and CDR2 SQIVND (reference sequence). CDR3 length: 15 amino acids. V shed 6 bases and J 0 bases; nucleotides not matched to a gene: 8.

The chain carries TRBV27 and TRBJ1-4; no firm D call. V was trimmed by 1 base and J by 4 bases, leaving 4 bases between them. The V gene's germline CDR1 is MNHEY and CDR2 SMNVEV (reference sequence). This CDR3 is 13 amino acids long. The CDR3 is CASSLYSNEKLFF. In DNA form, the CDR3 reads TGTGCCAGCAGTTTATATAGTAATGAAAAACTGTTTTTT.

This clone is medium-sized in the sample. The rearrangement uses TRBV4-1 and TRBJ2-7; 9 bases map to TRBD2. Unmatched junction bases numbered 1, after V lost 1 base and J lost 3 bases. The CDR3 runs 14 residues. Germline CDR1 is MGHRA and CDR2 is YSYEKL. CDR3 sequence: CASSQVAGVYEQYF. The CDR3 DNA reads as TGCGCCAGCAGCCAAGTAGCGGGAGTCTACGAGCAGTACTTC.

The chain is built from TRBV10-1 and TRBJ1-5; TRBD1 might be the D (5 bases). Trimming took off 6 bases at V and 0 bases at J, with 24 bases between the two ends. The germline gives CDR1 WNHNN, CDR2 SYGVQD (reference sequence). This CDR3 has 19 amino acids. The CDR3 protein is CASRGDSDRRLYSNQPQHF. In DNA, the CDR3 is TGCGCCAGCAGGGGGGACTCCGACCGTAGACTGTATAGCAATCAGCCCCAGCATTTT.

The V call is TRBV6-1, the J call TRBJ2-7; 11 positions match TRBD1. Germline CDR1 MNHNS, CDR2 SASEGT. V shed 2 bases and J 3 bases; nucleotides not matched to a gene: 6. CDR3 length: 16 residues. CDR3 loop: CASSEFPGTGGYEQYF. CDR3 nucleotide sequence: TGTGCCAGCAGTGAATTCCCCGGGACAGGGGGCTACGAGCAGTACTTC.

The chain employs TRBV6-9 and TRBJ2-7; possibly TRBD2 for D (6 bases). Germline CDR1 and CDR2: MNHGY and SVAAGI. The CDR3 runs 13 residues. The V end was cut by 3 bases, the J end by 5 bases, with 11 bases between. The CDR3 reads CASSYGGANEQYF. CDR3 nucleotide sequence: TGTGCCAGCAGTTACGGGGGAGCGAACGAGCAGTACTTC.

V is TRBV4-2 and J is TRBJ2-1; TRBD2 aligns across 12 bases. V was clipped by 3 bases and J by 4 bases; unmatched bases: 1. Germline V gene lookup returns CDR1 LGHNA and CDR2 YNFKEQ. The CDR3 has 15 residues. CDR3 coding DNA: TGTGCCAGCAGCCAGCTAGCGGGGGGGTACAATGAGCAGTTCTTC. Its protein product is CASSQLAGGYNEQFF.

This clone is labeled medium-sized. V is TRBV28 and J is TRBJ2-7; 9 bases line up with TRBD1. The CDR3 totals 15 residues. The junction had 10 bases not matched to a gene; V was cut back by 5 bases and J by 5 bases. CDR1 and CDR2 from the germline V gene are MDHEN and SYDVKM. Here the CDR3 reads CASSIYRDRVNEQYF. The CDR3, as DNA: TGTGCCAGCAGTATATACCGGGACAGGGTCAACGAGCAGTACTTC.

V is TRBV7-3 and J is TRBJ2-1; D is ambiguous. Germline CDR1 reads SGHTA; CDR2 reads FQGTGA. The CDR3 sequence is 13 residues long. V gave up 4 bases and J gave up 4 bases, with 8 bases separating them. Here the CDR3 reads CASSYDGYNEQFF. Written as DNA, the CDR3 is TGTGCCAGCAGCTATGACGGGTACAATGAGCAGTTCTTC.

This clone was seen a handful of times. J is TRBJ2-3 and V is TRBV7-2, with TRBD2 matching 8 bases. The CDR3 has 16 amino acids. The trim removed 2 bases at V and 5 bases at J, leaving 9 bases unmatched. Germline-derived CDR1 and CDR2 are SGHTA and FQGNSA. The CDR3 sequence is CASSLNPGGALDTQYF. The CDR3 region has the DNA TGTGCCAGCAGCTTAAATCCGGGGGGGGCTTTAGATACGCAGTATTTT.

This clone occurred a few times. The V and J genes are TRBV6-1 and TRBJ2-5; 12 bases fit TRBD2. CDR1 and CDR2 from the germline V gene are MNHNS and SASEGT. V dropped 6 bases and J dropped 6; count of bases not matched to a gene: 8. The CDR3 has 15 amino acids. CDR3 amino acids: CASRETSGGGKTQYF. The CDR3 DNA reads TGTGCCAGCAGGGAGACTAGCGGGGGAGGGAAGACCCAGTACTTC.

The chain recombines TRBV4-3 with TRBJ1-2, with TRBD1 identical over 7 bases. Germline CDR1 and CDR2: LGHNA and YSLEER. The junction had 5 bases not matched to a gene; V was cut back by 0 bases and J by 4 bases. The CDR3 length is 15 residues. CDR3 nucleotides: TGCGCCAGCAGCCAAGAGCCCGACAGGGTCTATGGCTACACCTTC. It translates to CASSQEPDRVYGYTF.

This clone was counted between two and nine times. The chain carries TRBV25-1 and TRBJ1-1; TRBD1 is a possible D gene (5 bases). V lost 7 bases and J 4 bases, leaving 19 bases between the germline ends. CDR1 MGHDK and CDR2 SYGVNS come from the germline V gene. The CDR3 spans 15 residues. The CDR3 region is CASTTRPGIVTEAFF. The CDR3 DNA sequence: TGTGCCAGCACTACTCGACCAGGGATTGTCACTGAAGCTTTCTTT. Based on the CDR3 plus reference TRBV25-1 and TRBJ1-1, the full variable domain is EADIYQTPRYLVIGTGKKITLECSQTMGHDKMYWYQQDPGMELHLIHYSYGVNSTEKGDLSSESTVSRIRTEHFPLTLESARPSHTSQYLCASTTRPGIVTEAFFGQGTRLTVV.

The sample holds a few counts of this clone. The V and J genes are TRBV7-3 and TRBJ2-3; 10 bases line up with TRBD2. The V gene's germline CDR1 is SGHTA and CDR2 FQGTGA. The CDR3 is 15 amino acids. The V segment lost 4 bases and the J segment 3 bases; nucleotides outside the gene matches: 4. In DNA, the CDR3 is TGTGCCAGCAGCTCAGCGGGGGGGCCGACAGATACGCAGTATTTT. Encoded protein: CASSSAGGPTDTQYF.

By share, this clone ranks as medium-sized. The rearrangement uses TRBV9 and TRBJ1-4, with D uncertain. CDR3 length: 15 amino acids. The germline CDR1 and CDR2 sequences are SGDLS and YYNGEE. Trimming took 0 bases from V and 8 from J, leaving 14 bases between them. The DNA of the CDR3 is TGTGCCAGCAGCGTAGCTACCACTCACAGCGAAAAACTGTTTTTT. Translated: CASSVATTHSEKLFF.

The gene calls are TRBV7-6 and TRBJ2-2, with 12 bases identical to TRBD2. After removal of 5 bases from V and 7 bases from J, the junction contained 8 bases not matched to a gene. The V gene's germline CDR1 is SGHVS and CDR2 FNYEAQ. There are 16 residues in the CDR3. The CDR3: CASSPRTSGADGELFF. As DNA, the CDR3 is TGTGCCAGCAGCCCCCGGACTAGCGGGGCCGACGGGGAGCTGTTTTTT.

This clone was counted a few times. V usage is TRBV19 and J usage is TRBJ1-1, with D possibly TRBD1 on 6 matching bases. The CDR3 is 13 residues long. The V and J ends lost 6 bases and 8 bases respectively, with 16 bases between them. Per germline, CDR1 LNHDA and CDR2 SQIVND (reference sequence). CDR3 in DNA: TGTGCCAGTAGCTTAAGCGGGGGGGCAGAAGCTTTCTTT. Its translation: CASSLSGGAEAFF.

In its sample, this clone is medium-sized. This sequence joins TRBV6-1 and TRBJ1-5, with 7 bases that match TRBD1. CDR1 and CDR2 (germline): MNHNS, SASEGT. Losses at the gene ends were 2 bases for V and 0 bases for J; bases not matched to a gene: 10. This CDR3 has 18 amino acids. The CDR3 nucleotides read TGTGCCAGCAGTGAACGACAGGGAGGTTTTGATAGCAATCAGCCCCAGCATTTT. Translated, it gives CASSERQGGFDSNQPQHF.

This clone was detected a few times. This rearrangement joins TRBV28 to TRBJ2-7, with D unresolved. CDR3 size: 13 residues. V was pared by 4 bases and J by 5 bases, with 12 bases between. Germline assignment: CDR1 MDHEN and CDR2 SYDVKM. In DNA, the CDR3 is TGTGCCAGCAGTTCCTCTCCTCTCGACGAGCAGTACTTC. Amino acids: CASSSSPLDEQYF.

The rearrangement uses TRBV6-1 and TRBJ2-5, with a possible D match to TRBD2 (5 bases). CDR3 length equals 16 residues. In germline, CDR1 is MNHNS, CDR2 SASEGT. V dropped 4 bases and J dropped 2 bases, with 17 bases sitting between them. CDR3 sequence: CASSVSDGWEQETQYF. The CDR3 DNA follows: TGTGCCAGCAGTGTCTCCGACGGATGGGAGCAAGAGACCCAGTACTTC.

The gene calls are TRBV27 and TRBJ1-2; 9 bases are a match to TRBD1. CDR1 is MNHEY, CDR2 SMNVEV, per germline (reference sequence). J lost 5 bases, V lost 1 base, and 2 bases had no gene match. The CDR3 covers 14 residues. DNA of the CDR3: TGTGCCAGCAGTTTATTGGGACAGGGTTATGGCTACACCTTC. This codes for CASSLLGQGYGYTF.